Listed below are T cell receptor beta chains from one sample, sequenced in a study of cytomegalovirus exposure and HLA in healthy donors. The assay was immunoSEQ multiplex PCR, and TCRdb's table has in-frame clones only and misses some. The sample includes over 70,000 clones, around 77% seen only once; the top ten take 3.5% to 4.5%. The sequencing input was PBMCs. The receptors derive from a man under 40 in good health and CMV-seronegative. Both conserved end residues are part of each CDR3. A D gene is named only where the DNA matches it firmly. The size field is filled for only some rows; it gives once, few, many or a size class.

CDR3 | DNA | J | V | D | size
CASSLGTGRYEQYF | TGTGCCAGCAGCTTAGGGACAGGGCGGTACGAGCAGTACTTC | TRBJ2-7 | TRBV7-2 | TRBD1 | -
CASSSTGADTQYF | TGTGCCAGCAGTTCGACAGGGGCAGATACGCAGTATTTT | TRBJ2-3 | TRBV6-5 | TRBD1 | -
CASSLAGQANEQFF | TGTGCCAGCAGCTTAGCGGGACAGGCTAATGAGCAGTTCTTC | TRBJ2-1 | TRBV7-9 | TRBD1 | -
CASSPPSTTQETEAFF | TGTGCCAGCTCACCACCGTCGACAACCCAGGAAACTGAAGCTTTCTTT | TRBJ1-1 | TRBV18 | - | -
CASSLMGGHGTEAFF | TGTGCCAGCAGCTTGATGGGGGGGCACGGCACTGAAGCTTTCTTT | TRBJ1-1 | TRBV5-5 | - | -
CAWMWLAGGIGEQFF | TGTGCCTGGATGTGGCTAGCGGGAGGCATCGGTGAGCAGTTCTTC | TRBJ2-1 | TRBV30 | TRBD2 | -
CASSYTDTQYF | TGTGCCAGCAGTTACACAGATACGCAGTATTTT | TRBJ2-3 | TRBV2 | - | -
CASSPRPGAVGRETQYF | TGTGCCAGCAGTCCGCGTCCAGGGGCGGTAGGAAGAGAGACCCAGTACTTC | TRBJ2-5 | TRBV28 | - | few
CAARQGVNQPQHF | TGTGCCGCCCGACAGGGTGTGAATCAGCCCCAGCATTTT | TRBJ1-5 | TRBV10-3 | TRBD1 | once
CASSETLGTGLGYTF | TGTGCCAGCAGTGAGACCCTCGGGACAGGGCTTGGCTACACCTTC | TRBJ1-2 | TRBV6-1 | TRBD1 | -
CASRQGGTDTQYF | TGTGCCAGCAGGCAGGGGGGCACAGATACGCAGTATTTT | TRBJ2-3 | TRBV6-6 | TRBD1 | few
CASSLREGETQYF | TGTGCCAGCAGCCTGAGGGAGGGGGAGACCCAGTACTTC | TRBJ2-5 | TRBV7-2 | TRBD2 | few
CASSLFSLKETQYF | TGTGCCAGCAGTTTATTTTCCCTTAAAGAGACCCAGTACTTC | TRBJ2-5 | TRBV28 | - | -
CASSKLSGHDNYGYTF | TGTGCCAGCAGTAAGCTATCGGGACACGATAACTATGGCTACACCTTC | TRBJ1-2 | TRBV2 | - | -